Below, 9 T cell receptor beta chains from the same sample are listed, as sequenced in a study of regulatory T cells in long-lasting Graves disease. Arm-PCR of CDR3 regions with iRepertoire HTBI primers generated TCR beta libraries. TCRdb reprocessed the multiplex PCR reads with MiXCR, giving one entry per CDR3 protein. Of about 660,000 distinct CDR3 sequences in the sample, around 32% were seen once. The time point denotes: persistent/refractory GD, antithyroid drugs over 5 years with positive TRAb. Researchers made the TCR library from RNA that was extracted from PBMCs. This specimen consisted of peripheral blood mononuclear cells (PBMCs), obtained when the disease was refractory, from a patient treated with antithyroid drugs. The receptors stem from a female donor with Graves disease.

This clonotype was picked up a small number of times. The chain is built from TRBV6-1 and TRBJ1-2, with TRBD1 as a possible D gene (6 bases). Germline values: CDR1 MNHNS, CDR2 SASEGT. The CDR3 consists of 12 residues. With 6 bases removed from V and 8 bases from J, the gap between germline ends came to 13 bases. CDR3 in amino acids: CASRKGGSGYTF. CDR3 coding DNA: TGTGCCAGCAGAAAAGGGGGTTCGGGCTACACCTTC.

This clonotype occurred many times. The chain employs TRBV2 and TRBJ2-7, with D perhaps matching TRBD1 (6 bases). V shed 3 bases and J shed 3 bases, with 12 bases lying between them. There are 14 residues in the CDR3. Germline V gives CDR1 SNHLY, CDR2 FYNNEI. This CDR3 is CASSEGARGYEQYF. The CDR3, as DNA: TGTGCCAGCAGTGAGGGTGCCAGGGGCTACGAGCAGTACTTC.

Notes on this clonotype: One base away lies a much larger clone, so this may be a sequencing read error. This sequence joins TRBV15 and TRBJ1-6; unclear D gene. The CDR3 runs to 13 residues. V was cut by 1 base and J by 10 bases, with 8 bases left in between. The germline gives CDR1 LNHNV, CDR2 YYDKDF (reference sequence). Here the CDR3 reads CATSRAAESPLHF. In nucleotides, the CDR3 is TGTGCCACCAGCAGAGCTGCAGAATCACCCCTCCACTTT.

V gene TRBV2 combines with J gene TRBJ2-1, with D uncertain. CDR3 length: 14 residues. Germline CDR1 is SNHLY and CDR2 is FYNNEI. Deletions cut 8 bases from V and 0 bases from J, with 11 bases between. The DNA of the CDR3 is TGTGCCAGCCAGCCAAGGAGCTCCTACAATGAGCAGTTCTTC. It is translated as CASQPRSSYNEQFF.

Of note for this clonotype: One junction end disagrees with the germline gene, perhaps due to a read error. V usage is TRBV29-1 and J usage is TRBJ1-2, with D possibly matching TRBD1 (6 bases). The germline V gene encodes CDR1 SQVTM and CDR2 ANQGSEA. The CDR3 extends over 13 amino acids. The CDR3 spells CSVGEQGNYAYTF. In nucleotides, the CDR3 is TGCAGCGTTGGGGAACAGGGTAACTATGCCTACACCTTC.

This clonotype was recorded only once. This chain connects TRBV19 to TRBJ1-1, with a tentative D call TRBD1 (5 bases). This CDR3 comprises 19 residues. The V end lost 3 bases, the J end lost 0 bases, and 23 bases lay between the germline ends. The germline CDR1 and CDR2 sequences are LNHDA and SQIVND (reference sequence). The CDR3, as DNA: TGTGCCAGTAGTATGGGTAACGGGGAAACGGGACCATTGAACACTGAAGCTTTCTTT. The encoded protein is CASSMGNGETGPLNTEAFF.

V usage is TRBV27 and J usage is TRBJ1-3; D call uncertain. This CDR3 is built from 16 residues. V was pared by 3 bases and J by 4 bases, with 16 bases between. The germline CDR1 and CDR2 sequences are MNHEY and SMNVEV (reference sequence). In nucleotides, the CDR3 is TGTGCCAGCAGTTTCCCCCTCGAGAGGATAGGAAACACCATATATTTT. Translation: CASSFPLERIGNTIYF.

This clonotype was counted only a few times. The V and J genes are TRBV20-1 and TRBJ2-1, with TRBD1 matching 11 bases. This CDR3 comprises 16 residues. Germline assignment: CDR1 DFQATT and CDR2 SNEGSKA (reference sequence). With 6 bases clipped from V and 3 bases from J, the junction kept 10 bases outside the gene matches. The DNA for the CDR3 is TGCAGTGCGGAACGTCCCGGGACAGGGGGCTACAATGAGCAGTTCTTC. Translating gives CSAERPGTGGYNEQFF.

This clonotype turned up a few times. The chain employs TRBV5-5 and TRBJ1-5; no clear D gene. This CDR3 has 13 amino acids. Deletions cut 1 base from V and 8 bases from J, with 10 bases between. Germline V gives CDR1 SGHKS, CDR2 YYEKEE (reference sequence). For the CDR3, the DNA is TGTGCCAGCAGCTTGTCGGCAGACAAGCCCCAGCATTTT. Translated, it gives CASSLSADKPQHF. Supplemented by reference TRBV5-5 and TRBJ1-5, the full variable domain reads DAGVTQSPTHLIKTRGQQVTLRCSPISGHKSVSWYQQVLGQGPQFIFQYYEKEERGRGNFPDRFSARQFPNYSSELNVNALLLGDSALYLCASSLSADKPQHFGDGTRLSIL.